These T cell receptor beta chains were read from a single sample in a study of blood T cells in healthy people across ages. TCRdb itself ran the 5' RACE reads through MiXCR, one entry per CDR3 protein. The table shows some 850,000 distinct CDR3 sequences, with 20% to 30% occurring only once. This sample was also put to use in a study of T cells of mothers and their children.

The specimen sequenced was blood. These TCRs come from a boy between 10 and 17 years old in good health. Each CDR3 is given with its conserved first and last residue. Each record gives: V gene, D gene, clone size, J gene, CDR3 DNA, CDR3 protein. A D gene is named only where the DNA matches it firmly. Where a row states a size, it is once, few, many or the class of an expanded clone; other rows omit it.

v_gene: TRBV5-1; d_gene: -; abundance: -; j_gene: TRBJ2-2; CDR3nt: TGCGCCAGCAGCTTGGTAGCTAGGGACACCGGGGAGCTGTTTTTT; CDR3aa: CASSLVARDTGELFF
v_gene: TRBV7-2; d_gene: TRBD2; abundance: few; j_gene: TRBJ2-1; CDR3nt: TGTGCCAGCAGCATTAGCGGGGTACCTCAGTTCTTC; CDR3aa: CASSISGVPQFF
v_gene: TRBV6-5; d_gene: -; abundance: -; j_gene: TRBJ1-2; CDR3nt: TGTGCCAGCAGCCGGTCCAGATCATCGGGCTATGGCTACACCTTC; CDR3aa: CASSRSRSSGYGYTF
v_gene: TRBV7-6; d_gene: TRBD1; abundance: -; j_gene: TRBJ2-5; CDR3nt: TGTGCCAGCAGCTCCCGGGACAGGGACGTGCGGGAGCAGTACTTC; CDR3aa: CASSSRDRDVREQYF
v_gene: TRBV28; d_gene: TRBD2; abundance: few; j_gene: TRBJ2-5; CDR3nt: TGTGCCAGCAGTACGAGTAGGACTAGCGCAAGGACCCAGTACTTC; CDR3aa: CASSTSRTSARTQYF
v_gene: TRBV6-5; d_gene: -; abundance: -; j_gene: TRBJ1-2; CDR3nt: TGTGCCAGCAGTTACTCGAATCTGGGCTATGGCTACACCTTC; CDR3aa: CASSYSNLGYGYTF
v_gene: TRBV4-1; d_gene: TRBD1; abundance: -; j_gene: TRBJ1-1; CDR3nt: TGCGCCAGCAGCATGCTGGGACAGTCGAACACTGAAGCTTTCTTT; CDR3aa: CASSMLGQSNTEAFF
v_gene: TRBV7-7; d_gene: TRBD2; abundance: -; j_gene: TRBJ2-2; CDR3nt: TGTGCCAGCAGCCGGAGGTCGGGGGGAGACGCCGGGGAGCTGTTTTTT; CDR3aa: CASSRRSGGDAGELFF
v_gene: TRBV5-1; d_gene: -; abundance: -; j_gene: TRBJ2-2; CDR3nt: TGCGCCAGCAGCGGGGACCCGCACACCGGGGAGCTGTTTTTT; CDR3aa: CASSGDPHTGELFF
v_gene: TRBV27; d_gene: TRBD1; abundance: -; j_gene: TRBJ1-6; CDR3nt: TGTGCCAGCAGTTTGTATCCCCCCCGGACAGGCGGCCATTCACCCCTCCACTTT; CDR3aa: CASSLYPPRTGGHSPLHF
v_gene: TRBV7-2; d_gene: -; abundance: -; j_gene: TRBJ2-7; CDR3nt: TGTGCCGGCAGCCCCCGGACTTCGATCTACGAGCAGTACTTC; CDR3aa: CAGSPRTSIYEQYF
v_gene: TRBV27; d_gene: -; abundance: -; j_gene: TRBJ2-5; CDR3nt: TGTGCCAGCAGTTTAAGATGGGCAGGGAGGGAGACCCAGTACTTC; CDR3aa: CASSLRWAGRETQYF
v_gene: TRBV12-3/TRBV12-4; d_gene: TRBD2; abundance: -; j_gene: TRBJ2-3; CDR3nt: TGTGCCAGCAGTTTCGCAGCGGGGGGGCCGGGCACAGATACGCAGTATTTT; CDR3aa: CASSFAAGGPGTDTQYF
v_gene: TRBV3-1; d_gene: TRBD2; abundance: -; j_gene: TRBJ2-2; CDR3nt: TGTGCCAGCAGCCGCCCGGGGGGGGAACTTTTTGGCACCGGGGAGCTGTTTTTT; CDR3aa: CASSRPGGELFGTGELFF
v_gene: TRBV14; d_gene: TRBD2; abundance: -; j_gene: TRBJ2-1; CDR3nt: TGTGCCAGTAGCCAAGTATTCGGGGGGGCCCATGAGCAGTTCTTC; CDR3aa: CASSQVFGGAHEQFF
v_gene: TRBV12-3/TRBV12-4; d_gene: -; abundance: -; j_gene: TRBJ2-3; CDR3nt: TGTGCCAGCAGTTTGGGGGCAGGCGCGTATACGCAGTATTTT; CDR3aa: CASSLGAGAYTQYF
v_gene: TRBV12-3/TRBV12-4; d_gene: TRBD2; abundance: few; j_gene: TRBJ2-1; CDR3nt: TGTGCCAGCAGTTCCTCTAAGCGGGGGGGGCATGAGCAGTTCTTC; CDR3aa: CASSSSKRGGHEQFF
v_gene: TRBV5-8; d_gene: -; abundance: -; j_gene: TRBJ1-4; CDR3nt: TGTGCCAGCAGCTTGGAAGGGGTTTGGGAAAAACTGTTTTTT; CDR3aa: CASSLEGVWEKLFF
v_gene: TRBV20-1; d_gene: -; abundance: few; j_gene: TRBJ2-7; CDR3nt: TGCAGTGCTCGGGCCGGAGGGGCCTACGAGCAGTACTTC; CDR3aa: CSARAGGAYEQYF
v_gene: TRBV3-1; d_gene: -; abundance: -; j_gene: TRBJ2-5; CDR3nt: TGTGCCAGCCGAGAAGGGGGACACATCCAAGAGACCCAGTACTTC; CDR3aa: CASREGGHIQETQYF
v_gene: TRBV28; d_gene: TRBD1; abundance: few; j_gene: TRBJ2-5; CDR3nt: TGTGCCAGCAGTTTGGGACAGGGGGCTGCAGAGACCCAGTACTTC; CDR3aa: CASSLGQGAAETQYF
v_gene: TRBV7-9; d_gene: TRBD1; abundance: -; j_gene: TRBJ2-3; CDR3nt: TGTGCCAGCAGCTCACCGACAGGGGCCGGCACAGATACGCAGTATTTT; CDR3aa: CASSSPTGAGTDTQYF
v_gene: TRBV28; d_gene: -; abundance: few; j_gene: TRBJ1-2; CDR3nt: TGTGCCAGCAGTTTCCCAGAGCGCTATGGCTACACCTTC; CDR3aa: CASSFPERYGYTF
v_gene: TRBV7-2; d_gene: TRBD2; abundance: -; j_gene: TRBJ2-3; CDR3nt: TGTGCCAGCAGCTTAGTGGGGACTAGCGGGGTGGCGCAGTATTTT; CDR3aa: CASSLVGTSGVAQYF
v_gene: TRBV18; d_gene: -; abundance: -; j_gene: TRBJ2-1; CDR3nt: TGTGCCAGCTCATCCGGACAGTCGGATGAGCAGTTCTTC; CDR3aa: CASSSGQSDEQFF
v_gene: TRBV10-3; d_gene: TRBD2; abundance: -; j_gene: TRBJ2-3; CDR3nt: TGTGCCATCAGTACGACCAGCGGGGGCACAGATACGCAGTATTTT; CDR3aa: CAISTTSGGTDTQYF
v_gene: TRBV12-3/TRBV12-4; d_gene: -; abundance: -; j_gene: TRBJ2-2; CDR3nt: TGTGCCAGCGGGACCTTAAGACCGTCGACCGGGGAGCTGTTTTTT; CDR3aa: CASGTLRPSTGELFF
v_gene: TRBV12-3/TRBV12-4; d_gene: -; abundance: -; j_gene: TRBJ2-5; CDR3nt: TGTGCCAGCAGTTGGAGAGGGGTGGAGACCCAGTACTTC; CDR3aa: CASSWRGVETQYF
v_gene: TRBV10-3; d_gene: TRBD1; abundance: -; j_gene: TRBJ1-2; CDR3nt: TGTGCCATGACGACAGGGAAGACCCCAATCTATGGCTACACCTTC; CDR3aa: CAMTTGKTPIYGYTF
v_gene: TRBV4-2; d_gene: -; abundance: few; j_gene: TRBJ1-3; CDR3nt: TGTGCCAGCAGCCAAGATGTGACCATAGCTGGAAACACCATATATTTT; CDR3aa: CASSQDVTIAGNTIYF
v_gene: TRBV3-1; d_gene: -; abundance: -; j_gene: TRBJ1-2; CDR3nt: TGTGCCAGCAGCCACGCGGGGGTGGGCTACACCTTC; CDR3aa: CASSHAGVGYTF